Listed here are 6 T cell receptor beta chains from one sample, sequenced in a study of OX40 agonist ivuxolimab in advanced cancers. Library preparation employed the immunoSEQ multiplex PCR assay. Not all clones reach the TCRdb copy of this immuneACCESS table, which keeps in-frame sequences only. Checked studies attribute under half of the gap to unresolved V genes and leave the rest unexplained. The sample records 75,000 to 100,000 clones, over 90% of which are singletons. The top ten clonotypes cover more than 0.6% of the sample. Source: CD4+ or CD8+ T cells sorted from blood, taken in a trial of the OX40 agonist ivuxolimab. Receptors were obtained from an adult with an advanced solid tumor such as melanoma, head and neck, liver or kidney cancer.

This chain links TRBV11-3 with TRBJ2-1; the D is unclear. V lost 4 bases and J 0 bases, leaving 7 bases between the germline ends. From germline, CDR1 is SGHNT and CDR2 YENEEA. This CDR3 spans 14 amino acids. CDR3 DNA: TGTGCCAGCAGCTCATCGAGCTCCTACAATGAGCAGTTCTTC. It codes for CASSSSSSYNEQFF.

V and J are TRBV5-1 and TRBJ1-1; D is unclear. V dropped 5 bases and J dropped 0 bases, with 8 bases sitting between them. Germline V gene lookup returns CDR1 SGHRS and CDR2 YFSETQ. CDR3 length: 13 residues. CDR3 loop: CASRPLLNTEAFF. The CDR3 coding sequence is TGCGCCAGCAGACCCTTATTGAACACTGAAGCTTTCTTT.

CDR3 amino acids: CASSPLGTSGNYNEQFF. The CDR3 DNA follows: TGTGCCAGCAGCCCCCTGGGTACTAGCGGGAACTACAATGAGCAGTTCTTC. The chain links TRBV5-4 to TRBJ2-1; 10 positions agree with TRBD2. From germline, CDR1 is SGHNT and CDR2 YYREEE (reference sequence). CDR3 length: 17 residues. V lost 4 bases and J lost 3; bases outside the gene matches: 10.

The V and J genes are TRBV15 and TRBJ2-3, with 8 bases lining up with TRBD1. CDR1 LNHNV and CDR2 YYDKDF come from the germline V gene (reference sequence). With V trimmed by 3 bases and J by 3 bases, 2 bases remained unmatched. The CDR3 totals 14 residues. Here the CDR3 reads CATSRDRATDTQYF. The DNA for the CDR3 is TGTGCCACCAGCAGGGACAGGGCGACAGATACGCAGTATTTT.

In this sample, this clone turned up once. In nucleotides, the CDR3 is TGTGCCAGCAGTGAAAGGTGGAGTTCCTACGAGCAGTACTTC. As protein: CASSERWSSYEQYF. The chain couples TRBV27 to TRBJ2-7; no definite D call. Trimming took off 5 bases at V and 1 base at J, with 12 bases between the two ends. CDR1 and CDR2 from the germline V gene are MNHEY and SMNVEV (reference sequence). This CDR3 comprises 14 residues.

The genes are TRBV18 and TRBJ1-2, with D unclear. CDR3 length: 13 amino acids. The germline V gene encodes CDR1 KGHSH and CDR2 LQKENI. V was cut by 3 bases and J by 8 bases, with 13 bases left in between. In nucleotides, the CDR3 is TGTGCCAGCTCACCTGCTTTGGGTGAGGGCTACACCTTC. Its translation: CASSPALGEGYTF.